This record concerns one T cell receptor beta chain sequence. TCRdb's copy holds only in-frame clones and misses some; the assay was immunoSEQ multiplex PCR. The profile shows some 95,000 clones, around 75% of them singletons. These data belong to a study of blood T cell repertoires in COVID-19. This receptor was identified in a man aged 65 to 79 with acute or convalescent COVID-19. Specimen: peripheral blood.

CDR3 protein: CASSLSGDSYEQYF. The CDR3, as DNA: TGCGCCAGCAGCTTGTCCGGGGACTCCTACGAGCAGTACTTC. The chain carries TRBV5-1 and TRBJ2-7; a possible D gene is TRBD2 (5 bases). Between the trimmed V and J ends, which lost 1 base and 0 bases, there was a span of 8 bases. There are 14 residues in the CDR3. Germline V lookup: CDR1 SGHRS, CDR2 YFSETQ. The complete variable domain, with remaining parts taken from reference TRBV5-1 and TRBJ2-7, reads KAGVTQTPRYLIKTRGQQVTLSCSPISGHRSVSWYQQTPGQGLQFLFEYFSETQRNKGNFPGRFSGRQFSNSRSEMNVSTLELGDSALYLCASSLSGDSYEQYFGPGTRLTVT.